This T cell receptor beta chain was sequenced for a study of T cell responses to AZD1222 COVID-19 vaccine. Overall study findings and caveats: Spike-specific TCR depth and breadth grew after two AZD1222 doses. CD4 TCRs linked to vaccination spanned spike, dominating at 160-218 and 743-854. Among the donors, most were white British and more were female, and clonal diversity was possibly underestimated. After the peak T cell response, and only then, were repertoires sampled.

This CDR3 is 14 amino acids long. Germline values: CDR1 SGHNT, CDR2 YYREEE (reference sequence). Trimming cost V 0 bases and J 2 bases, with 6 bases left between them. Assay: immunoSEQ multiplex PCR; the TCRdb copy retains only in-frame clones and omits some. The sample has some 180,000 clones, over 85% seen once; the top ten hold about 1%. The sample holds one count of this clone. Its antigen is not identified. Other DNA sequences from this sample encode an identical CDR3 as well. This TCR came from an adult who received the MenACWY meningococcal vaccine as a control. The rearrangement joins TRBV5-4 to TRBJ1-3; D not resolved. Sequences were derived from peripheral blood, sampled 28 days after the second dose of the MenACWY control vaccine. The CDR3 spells CASSLAGTGNTIYF. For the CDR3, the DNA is TGTGCCAGCAGCTTGGCGGGGACTGGAAACACCATATATTTT.